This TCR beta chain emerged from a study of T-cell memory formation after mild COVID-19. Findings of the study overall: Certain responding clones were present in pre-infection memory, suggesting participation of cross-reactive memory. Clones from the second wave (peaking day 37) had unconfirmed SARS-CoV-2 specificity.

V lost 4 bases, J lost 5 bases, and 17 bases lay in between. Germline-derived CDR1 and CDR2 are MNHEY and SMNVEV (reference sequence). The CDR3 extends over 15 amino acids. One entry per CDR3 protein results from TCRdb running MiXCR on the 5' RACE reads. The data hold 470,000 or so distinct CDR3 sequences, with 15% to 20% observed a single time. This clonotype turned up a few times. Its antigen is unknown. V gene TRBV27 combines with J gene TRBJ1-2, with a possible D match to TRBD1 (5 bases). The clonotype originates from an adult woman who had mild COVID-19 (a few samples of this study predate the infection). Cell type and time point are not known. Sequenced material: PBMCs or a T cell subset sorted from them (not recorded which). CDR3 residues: CASSSLAARAYGYTF. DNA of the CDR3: TGTGCCAGCAGTTCGCTCGCCGCCAGGGCGTATGGCTACACCTTC.